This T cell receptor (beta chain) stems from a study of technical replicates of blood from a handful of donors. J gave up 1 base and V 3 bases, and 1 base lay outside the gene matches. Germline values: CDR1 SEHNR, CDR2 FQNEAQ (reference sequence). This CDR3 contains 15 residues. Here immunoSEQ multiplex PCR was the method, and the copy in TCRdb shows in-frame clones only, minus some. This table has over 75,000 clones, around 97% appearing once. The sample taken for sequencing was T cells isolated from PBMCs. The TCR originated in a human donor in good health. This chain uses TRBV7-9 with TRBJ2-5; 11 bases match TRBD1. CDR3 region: CASSFGTGGQETQYF. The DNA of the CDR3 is TGTGCCAGCAGCTTCGGGACAGGGGGCCAAGAGACCCAGTACTTC. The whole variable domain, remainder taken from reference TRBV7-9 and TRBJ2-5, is DTGVSQNPRHKITKRGQNVTFRCDPISEHNRLYWYRQTLGQGPEFLTYFQNEAQLEKSRLLSDRFSAERPKGSFSTLEIQRTEQGDSAMYLCASSFGTGGQETQYFGPGTRLLVL.